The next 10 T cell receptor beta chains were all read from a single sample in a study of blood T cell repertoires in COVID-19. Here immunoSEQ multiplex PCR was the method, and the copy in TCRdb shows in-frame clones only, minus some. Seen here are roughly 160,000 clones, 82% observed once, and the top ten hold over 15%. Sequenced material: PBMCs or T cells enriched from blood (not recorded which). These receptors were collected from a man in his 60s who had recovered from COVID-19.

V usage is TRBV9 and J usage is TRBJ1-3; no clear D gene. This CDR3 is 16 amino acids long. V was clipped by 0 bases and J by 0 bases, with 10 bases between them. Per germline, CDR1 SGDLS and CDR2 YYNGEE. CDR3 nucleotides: TGTGCCAGCAGCGTAGGAGGGCCCAACTCTGGAAACACCATATATTTT. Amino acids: CASSVGGPNSGNTIYF.

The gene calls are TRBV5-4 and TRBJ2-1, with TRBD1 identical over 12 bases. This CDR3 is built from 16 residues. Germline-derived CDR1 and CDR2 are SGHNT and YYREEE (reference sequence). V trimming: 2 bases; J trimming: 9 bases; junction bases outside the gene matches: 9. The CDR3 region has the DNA TGTGCCAGCAGCTTAGCCGGGACAGGGGGCAGTGGTGAGCAGTTCTTC. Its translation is CASSLAGTGGSGEQFF.

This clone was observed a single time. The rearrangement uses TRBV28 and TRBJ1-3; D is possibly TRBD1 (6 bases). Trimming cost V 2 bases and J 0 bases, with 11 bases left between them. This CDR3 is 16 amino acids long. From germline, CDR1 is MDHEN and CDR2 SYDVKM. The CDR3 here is CASSLPPGVSGNTIYF. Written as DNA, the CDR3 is TGTGCCAGCAGTTTACCGCCAGGGGTCTCTGGAAACACCATATATTTT.

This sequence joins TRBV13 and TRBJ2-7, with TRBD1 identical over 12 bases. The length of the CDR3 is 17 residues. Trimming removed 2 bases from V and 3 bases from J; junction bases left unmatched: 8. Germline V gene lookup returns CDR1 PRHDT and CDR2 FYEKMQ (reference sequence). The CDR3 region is CASSLKWGTGGSYEQYF. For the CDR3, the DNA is TGTGCCAGCAGCTTAAAGTGGGGGACAGGGGGCAGCTACGAGCAGTACTTC.

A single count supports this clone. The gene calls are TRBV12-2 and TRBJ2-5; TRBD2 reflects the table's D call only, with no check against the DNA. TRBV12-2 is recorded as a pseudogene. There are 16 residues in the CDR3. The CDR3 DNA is TGTGCAAGTCGCTTAGACAGCGGGGTTGTTCTGGAGACCCAGTACTTC. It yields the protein CASRLDSGVVLETQYF.

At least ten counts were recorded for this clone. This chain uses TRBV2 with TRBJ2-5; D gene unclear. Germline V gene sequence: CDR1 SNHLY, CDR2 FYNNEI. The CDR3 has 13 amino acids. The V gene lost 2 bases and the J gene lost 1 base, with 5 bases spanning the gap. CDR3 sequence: CASSELPQETQYF. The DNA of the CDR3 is TGTGCCAGCAGTGAACTACCCCAAGAGACCCAGTACTTC.

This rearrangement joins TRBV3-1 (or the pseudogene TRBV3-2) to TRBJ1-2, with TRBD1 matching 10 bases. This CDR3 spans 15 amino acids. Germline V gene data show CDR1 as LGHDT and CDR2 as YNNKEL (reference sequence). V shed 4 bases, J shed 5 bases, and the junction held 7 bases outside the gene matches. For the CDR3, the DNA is TGTGCCAGCAGCCCTAGACAGGGGGCTTTGTATGGCTACACCTTC. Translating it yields CASSPRQGALYGYTF.

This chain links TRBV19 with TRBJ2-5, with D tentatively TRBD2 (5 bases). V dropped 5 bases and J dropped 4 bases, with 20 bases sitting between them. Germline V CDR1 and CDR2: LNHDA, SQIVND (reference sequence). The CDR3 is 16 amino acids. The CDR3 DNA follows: TGTGCCAGTAGTCTGGAAAGCGGACGCCTTGGAGAGACCCAGTACTTC. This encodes CASSLESGRLGETQYF. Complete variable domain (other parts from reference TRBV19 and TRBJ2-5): DGGITQSPKYLFRKEGQNVTLSCEQNLNHDAMYWYRQDPGQGLRLIYYSQIVNDFQKGDIAEGYSVSREKKESFPLTVTSAQKNPTAFYLCASSLESGRLGETQYFGPGTRLLVL.

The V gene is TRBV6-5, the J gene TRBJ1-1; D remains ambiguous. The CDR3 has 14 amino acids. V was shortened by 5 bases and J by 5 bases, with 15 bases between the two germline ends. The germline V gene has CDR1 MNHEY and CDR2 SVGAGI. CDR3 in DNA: TGTGCCAGCAGTCAGGACTCTACGGGGACTGAAGCTTTCTTT. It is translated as CASSQDSTGTEAFF.

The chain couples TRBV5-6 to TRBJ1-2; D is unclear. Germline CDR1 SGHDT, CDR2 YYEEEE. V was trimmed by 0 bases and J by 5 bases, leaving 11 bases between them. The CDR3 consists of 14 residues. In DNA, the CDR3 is TGTGCCAGCAGCTTGGGTAGAACTGTGTATGGCTACACCTTC. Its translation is CASSLGRTVYGYTF.